The sequence of this T cell receptor beta chain was determined in a study of blood T cell repertoires in COVID-19. About the research overall: Researchers got acute and convalescent COVID-19 samples from the United States, Italy and Spain.

The CDR3 runs 14 residues. The germline CDR1 and CDR2 sequences are MNHNY and SVGAGI (reference sequence). The V and J ends lost 2 bases and 7 bases, in that order; junction bases with no gene match: 4. As originally analysed: Nucleated cell counts were estimated from reference gene primer amplification. This table comes from immunoSEQ multiplex PCR, and its TCRdb copy is limited to in-frame clones, with some not included. The V and J calls and clone size were taken over from that table, and D and trimming were inferred from the DNA. The table lists 390,000 or so clones, 70% to 90% of them singletons, with about 3% in the top ten.

The chain links TRBV6-6 to TRBJ1-2; 10 bases align to TRBD1. The receptor was derived from a woman in her 30s with COVID-19, enrolled during active disease. The specimen sequenced was peripheral blood. In nucleotides, the CDR3 is TGTGCCAGCAGTTACGGGACAGGGGATAGTGGCTACACCTTC. Encoded protein: CASSYGTGDSGYTF.